The 9 T cell receptor beta chains below come from one sample, sequenced in a study of blood T cell repertoires in COVID-19 (dated by TCRdb to about 2020). The method behind the library was the immunoSEQ multiplex PCR assay. TCRdb took this table from immuneACCESS and kept in-frame rearrangements with V and J called. Such tables lack part of the clones; where checked against another copy, unresolved V genes explain under half of the gap, and the rest is unexplained. Within this sample are 410,000 or so clones, with approximately 89% of them counted one time only. The ten largest clones represent around 1.5% of the sample. The sequenced material came from peripheral blood. The receptors shown here come from a woman between 40 and 50 years old with COVID-19, enrolled during active disease.

A single count supports this clone. The gene calls are TRBV7-8 and TRBJ1-1; 8 bases line up with TRBD1. V shed 5 bases, J shed 4 bases, and the junction held 18 bases outside the gene matches. The CDR3 is made up of 18 amino acids. Germline CDR1 SGHVS, CDR2 FQNEAQ. The CDR3 reads CASSSPVLGTGRVTEAFF. As DNA, the CDR3 is TGTGCCAGCAGCAGCCCCGTCCTGGGGACAGGACGGGTCACTGAAGCTTTCTTT.

The chain recombines TRBV6-5 with TRBJ2-5; the D is unclear. V lost 6 bases and J 3 bases, leaving 2 bases between the germline ends. Germline lookup yields CDR1 MNHEY and CDR2 SVGAGI. The CDR3 has 10 residues. The CDR3 sequence is CASSEETQYF. As DNA, the CDR3 is TGTGCCAGCAGCGAAGAGACCCAGTACTTC.

The rearrangement links TRBV4-3 to TRBJ2-2; D is possibly TRBD1 (6 bases). Trimming took off 1 base at V and 6 bases at J, with 15 bases between the two ends. The CDR3 contains 16 residues. Germline V gives CDR1 LGHNA, CDR2 YSLEER. The CDR3 DNA reads TGCGCCAGCAGCCAAGTTCAGGGGTTGGCTCCCGGGGAGCTGTTTTTT. Its protein is CASSQVQGLAPGELFF.

V gene TRBV7-3 combines with J gene TRBJ2-1; 10 nucleotides agree with TRBD2. V trimming: 5 bases; J trimming: 2 bases; junction bases outside the gene matches: 3. This CDR3 contains 15 residues. Germline V gives CDR1 SGHTA, CDR2 FQGTGA. Written as DNA, the CDR3 is TGTGCCAGCAGCCGACTAGCGGGTCCCTACAATGAGCAGTTCTTC. Its protein product is CASSRLAGPYNEQFF.

This chain joins TRBV6-2 or TRBV6-3 and TRBJ2-7, with 7 nucleotides matching TRBD1. Germline assignment: CDR1 MNHEY and CDR2 SVGEGT. V lost 6 bases to trimming and J lost 4 bases; unmatched junction nucleotides: 12. The CDR3 contains 15 residues. The CDR3 DNA reads TGTGCCAGCAGCCGCCCCCCAAGGGGGCTTTACGAGCAGTACTTC. This codes for CASSRPPRGLYEQYF.

The chain uses TRBV28 and TRBJ2-1, with 8 positions matching TRBD1. Germline V gives CDR1 MDHEN, CDR2 SYDVKM. The junction had 6 bases not matched to a gene; V was cut back by 4 bases and J by 4 bases. The CDR3 runs 15 residues. CDR3 DNA sequence: TGTGCCAGCAGTTCGACGGACAGGGAATACAATGAGCAGTTCTTC. Protein product: CASSSTDREYNEQFF.

The rearrangement links TRBV4-2 to TRBJ1-5, with TRBD1 as a possible D gene (6 bases). This CDR3 is 17 amino acids long. The germline V gene encodes CDR1 LGHNA and CDR2 YNFKEQ. Trimming shortened V by 0 bases and J by 1 base, and 13 bases separated the two germline ends. The CDR3: CASSQDRGRGSNQPQHF. The CDR3 bases are TGTGCCAGCAGCCAAGATAGGGGCAGGGGAAGCAATCAGCCCCAGCATTTT.

The J gene is TRBJ1-1, the V gene TRBV4-3, with TRBD1 matching over 9 bases. CDR1 is LGHNA and CDR2 is YSLEER in the germline V gene. The CDR3 totals 15 residues. The V segment lost 4 bases and the J segment 4 bases; nucleotides outside the gene matches: 7. The CDR3 reads CASSRAGTGPTEAFF. DNA for the CDR3: TGCGCCAGCAGCCGAGCCGGGACAGGGCCCACTGAAGCTTTCTTT.

CDR3 sequence reads: CSASTGGAGQPQHF. The CDR3 DNA follows: TGCAGTGCTAGTACAGGGGGCGCGGGTCAGCCCCAGCATTTT. J is TRBJ1-5 and V is TRBV20-1, with 9 bases identical to TRBD1. Germline V CDR1 and CDR2: DFQATT, SNEGSKA (reference sequence). Trimming removed 3 bases from V and 6 bases from J; junction bases left unmatched: 6. This CDR3 region has 14 residues.